These 5 T cell receptor beta chains originate from one sample sequenced in a study of cytomegalovirus exposure and HLA in healthy donors. Both 60 Vbeta primers and 13 Jbeta primers went into the PCR. Clones were sequenced by immunoSEQ multiplex PCR, and TCRdb holds only the in-frame ones, with some missing. Found here are about 88,000 clones; the top ten clones hold about 5.5%. Material for sequencing was PBMCs. These receptors came from a girl between 10 and 17 years old in good health and CMV-seropositive.

The CDR3 DNA sequence: TGTGCCAGCAGTTTACCCGGGACAGGGGTCTACGAGCAGTACTTC. The encoded protein is CASSLPGTGVYEQYF. The J gene is TRBJ2-7, the V gene TRBV6-5; 10 bases match TRBD1. Trimming cost V 4 bases and J 3 bases; bases outside gene matches: 6. CDR1 and CDR2 (germline): MNHEY, SVGAGI. This CDR3 has 15 amino acids.

The chain recombines TRBV7-9 with TRBJ2-5; 10 bases line up with TRBD2. Germline V lookup: CDR1 SEHNR, CDR2 FQNEAQ (reference sequence). The CDR3 has 15 amino acids. With 2 bases clipped from V and 1 base from J, the junction kept 1 base outside the gene matches. The CDR3 is CASSLRLAGQETQYF. Here the CDR3 DNA reads TGTGCCAGCAGCTTAAGACTAGCGGGCCAAGAGACCCAGTACTTC.

The chain has TRBV6-5 and TRBJ2-2, with TRBD1 identical over 7 bases. CDR1 is MNHEY and CDR2 is SVGAGI in the germline V gene. Trimming took 4 bases from V and 4 from J; bases not matched to a gene: 3. This CDR3 has 14 amino acids. The CDR3 DNA follows: TGTGCCAGCAGTTCGACAGGGTTCACCGGGGAGCTGTTTTTT. It translates to CASSSTGFTGELFF.

V and J are TRBV6-5 and TRBJ2-7, with a tentative D call TRBD2 (6 bases). Per germline, CDR1 MNHEY and CDR2 SVGAGI. V was cut by 6 bases and J by 5 bases, with 14 bases left in between. The CDR3 consists of 13 residues. CDR3 DNA: TGTGCCAGCAGCCCCGGGGGAAGCAACGAGCAGTACGTC. Translation: CASSPGGSNEQYV.

The CDR3, as DNA: TGTGCCAGCAGCCCCTTGAGCGGGGGTTACAATGAGCAGTTCTTC. It specifies CASSPLSGGYNEQFF. The chain has TRBV9 and TRBJ2-1, with TRBD2 matching 8 bases. Germline V gene sequence: CDR1 SGDLS, CDR2 YYNGEE. The V and J ends lost 4 bases and 4 bases, in that order; junction bases with no gene match: 7. The CDR3 consists of 15 residues.